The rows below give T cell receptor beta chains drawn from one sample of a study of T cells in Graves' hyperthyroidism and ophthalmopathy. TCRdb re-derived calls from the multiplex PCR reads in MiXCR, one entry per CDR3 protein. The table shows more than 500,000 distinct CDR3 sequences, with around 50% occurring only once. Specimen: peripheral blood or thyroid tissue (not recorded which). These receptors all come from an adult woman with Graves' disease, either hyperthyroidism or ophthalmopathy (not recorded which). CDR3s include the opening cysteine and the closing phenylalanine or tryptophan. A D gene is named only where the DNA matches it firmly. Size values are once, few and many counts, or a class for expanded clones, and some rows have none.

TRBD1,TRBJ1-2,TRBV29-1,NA,CSDGQGEYGYTF,TGCAGCGATGGACAGGGAGAGTATGGCTACACTTTC
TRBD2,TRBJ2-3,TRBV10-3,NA,CAISAQTSGTTDTQYF,TGTGCCATCAGCGCCCAGACTAGCGGGACTACAGATACGCAGTATTTT
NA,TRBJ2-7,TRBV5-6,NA,CASSLAGQRGEQYF,TGTGCCAGCAGCTTGGCCGGACAGAGGGGCGAGCAGTACTTC
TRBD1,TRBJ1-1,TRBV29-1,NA,CSYGGQGNTEAFF,TGCAGTTACGGGGGACAGGGGAACACTGAAGCTTTCTTT
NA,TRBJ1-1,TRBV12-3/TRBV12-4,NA,CASSREWDIVNTEAFF,TGTGCCAGCAGCCGGGAGTGGGACATTGTGAACACTGAAGCTTTCTTT
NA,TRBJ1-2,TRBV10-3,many,CAISGGGPNYGYTF,TGTGCCATCAGTGGGGGGGGACCTAACTATGGCTACACCTTC
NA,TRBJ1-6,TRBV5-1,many,CASSPGVSETLHF,TGCGCCAGCTCACCCGGCGTCTCCGAGACCCTCCACTTT
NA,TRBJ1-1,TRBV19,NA,CASRMGDTEAFF,TGTGCCAGTAGAATGGGCGACACTGAAGCTTTCTTT
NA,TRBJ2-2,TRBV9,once,CASRRSGQNTGELFF,TGTGCCAGCAGAAGAAGCGGGCAAAACACCGGGGAGCTGTTTTTT
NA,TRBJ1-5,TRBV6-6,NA,CASSYGAAGNSNQPQHF,TGTGCCAGCAGTTACGGGGCAGCTGGAAACAGCAATCAGCCCCAGCATTTT
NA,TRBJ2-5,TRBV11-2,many,CASSLTGPWETQYF,TGTGCCAGCAGCTTGACGGGGCCATGGGAGACCCAGTACTTC
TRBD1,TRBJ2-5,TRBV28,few,CASRTTGGYETQYF,TGTGCCAGCAGAACTACAGGGGGCTACGAGACCCAGTACTTC
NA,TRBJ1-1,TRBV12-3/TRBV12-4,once,CASSFSGMNTEAFF,TGTGCCAGCAGTTTTTCGGGGATGAACACTGAAGCTTTCTTT
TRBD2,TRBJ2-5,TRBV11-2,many,CASSSRLAGGPRAQYF,TGTGCCAGCAGCTCACGACTAGCGGGAGGCCCCAGGGCCCAGTACTTC
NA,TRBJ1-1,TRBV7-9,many,CASSSRTGGGSAEAFF,TGTGCCAGCAGCTCCAGGACCGGAGGAGGTTCCGCTGAAGCTTTCTTT
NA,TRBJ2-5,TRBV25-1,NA,CASSAGDRRETQYF,TGTGCCAGCAGTGCCGGGGACCGAAGGGAGACCCAGTACTTC
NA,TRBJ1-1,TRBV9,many,CASSARRVGTEAFF,TGTGCCAGCAGCGCCCGGCGGGTTGGCACTGAAGCTTTCTTT
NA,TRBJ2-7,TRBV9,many,CASSVATTGVYEQYF,TGTGCCAGCAGCGTAGCTACAACGGGAGTCTACGAGCAGTACTTC
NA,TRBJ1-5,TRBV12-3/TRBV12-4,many,CASSLFRANQPQHF,TGTGCCAGCAGTTTATTCCGGGCGAATCAGCCCCAGCATTTT
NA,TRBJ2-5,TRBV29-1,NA,CSVIAAGETQYF,TGCAGCGTCATCGCAGCGGGCGAGACCCAGTACTTC
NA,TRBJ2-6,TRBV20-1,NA,CSAFPGTGANVLTF,TGCAGTGCTTTCCCGGGGACTGGGGCCAACGTCCTGACTTTC
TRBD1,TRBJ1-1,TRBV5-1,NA,CASSEDRGRGDTEAFF,TGCGCCAGCAGCGAAGACAGGGGGCGCGGGGACACTGAAGCTTTCTTT
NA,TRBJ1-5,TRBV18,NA,CASSPERTSNQPQHF,TGTGCCAGCTCACCAGAAAGGACGAGCAATCAGCCCCAGCATTTT
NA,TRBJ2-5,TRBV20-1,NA,CSGQGGRETQYF,TGCAGTGGACAGGGAGGGCGGGAGACCCAGTACTTC
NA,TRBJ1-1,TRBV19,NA,CASSDLGVNTEAFF,TGTGCCAGTAGTGACCTCGGGGTGAACACTGAAGCTTTCTTT
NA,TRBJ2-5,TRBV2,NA,CASSFKRQETQYF,TGTGCCAGCAGTTTTAAGCGGCAAGAGACCCAGTACTTC
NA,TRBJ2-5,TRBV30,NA,CAWSGDLVTQYF,TGTGCCTGGAGTGGGGACTTAGTAACCCAGTACTTC
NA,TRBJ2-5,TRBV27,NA,CASNPQGQRQETQYF,TGTGCCAGCAACCCACAGGGACAACGTCAAGAGACCCAGTACTTC
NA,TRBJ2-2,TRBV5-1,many,CASSLNGDTGELFF,TGCGCCAGCAGCTTGAACGGGGATACCGGGGAGCTGTTTTTT
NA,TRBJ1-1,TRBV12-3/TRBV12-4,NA,CASSLERKGPKAFF,TGTGCCAGCAGTTTAGAGCGAAAGGGTCCGAAAGCTTTCTTT
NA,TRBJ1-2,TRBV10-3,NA,CAISGKGGYTF,TGTGCCATCAGTGGGAAGGGTGGCTACACCTTC
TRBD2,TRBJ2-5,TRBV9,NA,CASKGLARETQYF,TGTGCCAGCAAAGGACTAGCGCGAGAGACCCAGTACTTC
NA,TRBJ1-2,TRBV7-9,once,CASSPYKATANYGYTF,TGTGCCAGCAGCCCTTACAAGGCTACCGCTAACTATGGCTACACCTTC
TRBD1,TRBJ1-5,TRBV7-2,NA,CASRLQGAGGNQPQHF,TGTGCCAGCCGTTTACAGGGGGCGGGGGGCAATCAGCCCCAGCATTTT
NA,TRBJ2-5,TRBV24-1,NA,CATSDFGGSEETQYF,TGTGCCACCAGTGATTTCGGAGGGAGCGAAGAGACCCAGTACTTC
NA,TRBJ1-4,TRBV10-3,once,CAIRPVRGVSGDVEKLFF,TGTGCCATCAGACCCGTGAGGGGAGTTTCCGGGGATGTAGAAAAACTGTTTTTT
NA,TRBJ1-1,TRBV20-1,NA,CSALTPMNTEAFF,TGCAGTGCACTCACCCCCATGAACACTGAAGCTTTCTTT
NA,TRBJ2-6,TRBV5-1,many,CASSLEGTYFSGANVLTF,TGCGCCAGCAGCTTGGAGGGGACATACTTCTCTGGGGCCAACGTCCTGACTTTC
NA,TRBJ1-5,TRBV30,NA,CAWSPGIRESQPQHF,TGTGCCTGGAGTCCAGGGATACGTGAAAGTCAGCCCCAGCATTTT
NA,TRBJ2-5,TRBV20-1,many,CSAARFRGIGETQYF,TGCAGTGCCGCGCGTTTCAGGGGAATAGGAGAGACCCAGTACTTC
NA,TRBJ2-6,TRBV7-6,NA,CASSPQGGGTEAF,TGTGCCAGCAGCCCTCAGGGGGGGGGCACTGAAGCTTTC